The clone carrying this T cell receptor beta chain was observed many times. What it binds is unknown. MiXCR, run by TCRdb on the 5' RACE reads, gives a single entry per CDR3 protein. The sample has about 260,000 distinct CDR3 sequences, under 8.5% seen once. This specimen comes from a study of T-cell memory formation after mild COVID-19. Trimming stripped 3 bases from V and 1 base from J, with 4 bases between. This CDR3 has 14 amino acids. Study observations and caveats: Contracting CD4+ clones were located mainly in CM and EM, and CD8+ clones in EMRA.

The chain has TRBV12-3 or TRBV12-4 and TRBJ2-6, with D unresolved. The origin of this receptor is a young man who had mild COVID-19 (a few samples of this study predate the infection). Cell type and time point are not known. Input material: PBMCs or a T cell subset sorted from them (not recorded which). The DNA for the CDR3 is TGTGCCAGCAGTTTTTCGTCTGGGGCCAACGTCCTGACTTTC. Translating it yields CASSFSSGANVLTF.